This TCR beta chain was recovered during a study of human T cells and chemical hapten exposure. About the research overall: Across samples, TCR yields varied, mostly owing to small differences in pooled library volumes.

Trimming stripped 5 bases from V and 0 bases from J, with 23 bases between. The CDR3 covers 19 residues. CDR1 is SEHNR, CDR2 FQNEAQ, per germline (reference sequence). The library put unique molecular identifiers onto individual cDNA molecules. TCRdb reprocessed the RACE reads via MiXCR and lists one record per CDR3 protein. The sample yields a few hundred thousand distinct CDR3 sequences, roughly 6.3% seen once. The time point: patch test 2, 6 weeks after DPC sensitization. Noted treatment: therapeutic diphenylcyclopropenone sensitization with weekly scalp DPC. Blood draws preceded each patch test application.

Sequences were derived from whole blood, sampled in connection with sensitization to the hapten diphenylcyclopropenone (DPC). The sequence was collected from a woman aged 18-29 years with alopecia areata. Some clones in this sample may be carry-over from other donors' samples. The chain recombines TRBV7-9 with TRBJ2-1; D possibly corresponds to TRBD1 (6 bases). The CDR3 is CASSPTVWTAYNSYNEQFF. In DNA, the CDR3 is TGTGCCAGCAGCCCGACGGTCTGGACAGCTTATAACTCCTACAATGAGCAGTTCTTC.